This passage covers 26 T cell receptor beta chains from one sample sequenced in a study of shared clonotypes between healthy human individuals. Profiling relied on immunoSEQ multiplex PCR, and the TCRdb table lists in-frame clones only, not all of them. The sample contains millions of clones, about 95% of which appear only once. Cells designated naive CD8 were CD45RO-negative and were positively selected for CCR7, with terminally differentiated effector memory CD45RA+ cells excluded. Sequenced material: naive CD8+ T cells sorted from blood. The receptor set was obtained from a man in his late teens or twenties in good health.

The chain has TRBV28 and TRBJ1-5; D perhaps matches TRBD1 (5 bases). Germline lookup yields CDR1 MDHEN and CDR2 SYDVKM. The V end was cut by 1 base, the J end by 14 bases, with 12 bases between. This CDR3 contains 12 residues. CDR3 in amino acids: CASSLSTWDEHF. DNA of the CDR3: TGTGCCAGCAGTTTATCTACTTGGGACGAGCATTTT.

The V gene is TRBV7-9, the J gene TRBJ2-3; 7 bases align to TRBD2. V was pared by 5 bases and J by 1 base, with 12 bases of the junction left unmatched. From germline, CDR1 is SEHNR and CDR2 FQNEAQ (reference sequence). The CDR3 is 17 residues long. The CDR3 nucleotides read TGTGCCAGCAGCCTAGGGAGGGAGGGCCTTGGCACAGATACGCAGTATTTT. Protein sequence: CASSLGREGLGTDTQYF.

V and J are TRBV11-2 and TRBJ2-6; D unresolved. The V end lost 0 bases, the J end lost 6 bases, and 6 bases lay between the germline ends. Per the germline V gene, CDR1 is SGHAT and CDR2 is FQNNGV. The CDR3 extends over 14 amino acids. The CDR3 bases are TGTGCCAGCAGCTTAGAACCGGCGGCCAACGTCCTGACTTTC. Translated, it gives CASSLEPAANVLTF.

This clone was counted a few times. V is TRBV27 and J is TRBJ2-3, with D uncertain. The germline V and J ends were trimmed by 7 bases and 1 base, with 12 bases remaining between them. This CDR3 is 14 amino acids long. CDR1 is MNHEY and CDR2 is SMNVEV in the germline V gene (reference sequence). The CDR3 spells CASKPGVGTDTQYF. The CDR3 coding sequence is TGTGCCAGCAAGCCCGGCGTGGGCACAGATACGCAGTATTTT.

V and J are TRBV11-2 and TRBJ1-1; D is undetermined. Trimming shortened V by 3 bases and J by 4 bases, and 15 bases separated the two germline ends. The CDR3 consists of 15 residues. Per germline, CDR1 SGHAT and CDR2 FQNNGV. Here the CDR3 reads CASSFPPGGSTEAFF. CDR3 in DNA: TGTGCCAGCAGCTTCCCCCCGGGAGGGAGCACTGAAGCTTTCTTT.

This clone was seen a single time. The chain couples TRBV7-9 to TRBJ1-5, with D unresolved. This CDR3 has 15 residues. Between the trimmed V and J ends, which lost 3 bases and 0 bases, there was a span of 9 bases. Germline CDR1 is SEHNR and CDR2 is FQNEAQ (reference sequence). The CDR3 region is CASSLVGNSNQPQHF. The CDR3 DNA follows: TGTGCCAGCAGCTTGGTAGGGAATAGCAATCAGCCCCAGCATTTT.

The chain links TRBV10-2 to TRBJ1-1; no reliable D call. V lost 6 bases, J lost 6 bases, and 11 bases lay in between. The CDR3 runs to 12 residues. Germline lookup yields CDR1 WSHSY and CDR2 SAAADI. The CDR3 region is CASSVGMAEAFF. Written as DNA, the CDR3 is TGCGCCAGCAGCGTGGGTATGGCTGAAGCTTTCTTT.

This chain links TRBV11-2 with TRBJ2-5; D perhaps matches TRBD2 (5 bases). The CDR3 contains 15 residues. V was shortened by 2 bases and J by 4 bases, with 14 bases between the two germline ends. Germline V gene lookup returns CDR1 SGHAT and CDR2 FQNNGV. The CDR3 DNA follows: TGTGCCAGCAGCTTAAACGGGATCTTCGGAGAGACCCAGTACTTC. Protein: CASSLNGIFGETQYF.

Comment on this clone: Within the sample, other DNA sequences also encode this same CDR3. This chain links TRBV4-3 with TRBJ2-1; D might be TRBD1 or TRBD2, each matching 5 bases. CDR3 length equals 15 residues. V was shortened by 0 bases and J by 0 bases, with 6 bases between the two germline ends. The germline V gene has CDR1 LGHNA and CDR2 YSLEER. The chain's CDR3 is CASSQDGGSYNEQFF. DNA of the CDR3: TGCGCCAGCAGCCAAGATGGGGGCTCCTACAATGAGCAGTTCTTC.

The chain has TRBV19 and TRBJ1-2, with 10 bases aligning to TRBD1. The CDR3 sequence is 17 residues long. Germline V gene lookup returns CDR1 LNHDA and CDR2 SQIVND (reference sequence). The ends lost 3 bases at V and 4 bases at J; junction bases unmatched: 11. The CDR3 region is CASSIGSGQGLSYGYTF. DNA of the CDR3: TGTGCCAGTAGTATCGGGTCGGGACAGGGGCTTTCCTATGGCTACACCTTC.

The chain combines TRBV30 with TRBJ2-5, with no clear D. V was shortened by 0 bases and J by 0 bases, with 8 bases between the two germline ends. The CDR3 is 14 residues long. CDR1 is GTSNPN, CDR2 SVGIG, per germline (reference sequence). CDR3 in DNA: TGTGCCTGGAGTGTACTTAGCCACCAAGAGACCCAGTACTTC. It specifies CAWSVLSHQETQYF.

This chain connects TRBV7-9 to TRBJ1-5; a weak D match, TRBD1 (6 bases). The CDR3 contains 16 residues. Trimming shortened V by 0 bases and J by 7 bases, and 16 bases separated the two germline ends. CDR1 and CDR2 (germline): SEHNR, FQNEAQ (reference sequence). The CDR3, as DNA: TGTGCCAGCAGCTTAGCGCAGGTAGGGGGAGGCCAGCCCCAGCATTTT. Residues: CASSLAQVGGGQPQHF.

The chain links TRBV7-9 to TRBJ2-5; D perhaps matches TRBD1 (6 bases). The V end lost 0 bases, the J end lost 4 bases, and 12 bases lay between the germline ends. Looked up from germline, CDR1 is SEHNR and CDR2 is FQNEAQ (reference sequence). The CDR3 spans 15 residues. CDR3: CASSLARQGRETQYF. In DNA form, the CDR3 reads TGTGCCAGCAGCTTAGCTCGTCAGGGGCGAGAGACCCAGTACTTC.

V is TRBV10-3 and J is TRBJ2-1, with 7 nucleotides matching TRBD1. Germline CDR1 reads ENHRY; CDR2 reads SYGVKD. After removal of 2 bases from V and 10 bases from J, the junction contained 11 bases not matched to a gene. The CDR3 covers 15 residues. The CDR3 spells CAISETEAGGHEQFF. In DNA, the CDR3 is TGTGCCATCAGTGAGACCGAGGCAGGGGGACACGAGCAGTTCTTC.

This chain links TRBV5-6 with TRBJ1-1, with TRBD1 matching 12 bases. Germline V gene sequence: CDR1 SGHDT, CDR2 YYEEEE. The CDR3 has 15 amino acids. The V gene end was trimmed by 1 base and the J gene end by 8 bases; junction bases not matched to a gene: 6. CDR3 sequence: CASSLPGTGGREAFF. CDR3 nucleotides: TGTGCCAGCAGCTTGCCGGGGACAGGGGGCCGGGAAGCTTTCTTT.

For this clone: Other DNA sequences in the sample encode the same CDR3. The genes are TRBV4-1 and TRBJ2-7; weak D call: TRBD1 (5 bases). Trimming took 3 bases from V and 4 from J, leaving 10 bases between them. This CDR3 has 13 residues. Germline lookup yields CDR1 MGHRA and CDR2 YSYEKL. The CDR3 region has the DNA TGCGCCAGCAGCCAGACAGAGAGTTACGAGCAGTACTTC. Encoded protein: CASSQTESYEQYF.

The CDR3: CASRSGPYEQYF. CDR3 coding DNA: TGTGCCAGCAGATCCGGGCCCTACGAGCAGTACTTC. This chain links TRBV7-9 with TRBJ2-7; D not resolved. The CDR3 is made up of 12 amino acids. The V gene's germline CDR1 is SEHNR and CDR2 FQNEAQ (reference sequence). Trimming stripped 6 bases from V and 2 bases from J, with 8 bases between.

The V call is TRBV4-1, the J call TRBJ1-1; D unclear. Germline V lookup: CDR1 MGHRA, CDR2 YSYEKL. V was clipped by 1 base and J by 4 bases, with 16 bases between them. This CDR3 has 16 amino acids. In DNA, the CDR3 is TGCGCCAGCAGCCAAGGATTCCTTGGAGGGTTCACTGAAGCTTTCTTT. Amino acids: CASSQGFLGGFTEAFF.

The V call is TRBV28, the J call TRBJ1-2; 8 bases line up with TRBD1. Germline CDR1 is MDHEN and CDR2 is SYDVKM. Trimming cost V 7 bases and J 4 bases; bases outside gene matches: 8. There are 14 residues in the CDR3. The CDR3 region has the DNA TGTGCCAGCAACCTCAGGGGGCCGAGCTATGGCTACACCTTC. Translation: CASNLRGPSYGYTF.

This chain connects TRBV29-1 to TRBJ1-2; 12 bases are shared with TRBD1. The CDR3 has 15 residues. With 4 bases clipped from V and 2 bases from J, the junction kept 5 bases outside the gene matches. Germline values: CDR1 SQVTM, CDR2 ANQGSEA. The CDR3 DNA sequence: TGCAGCGTTGCCGGGACAGGGGGCGAAAACTATGGCTACACCTTC. This gives the protein CSVAGTGGENYGYTF. Filled out from reference TRBV29-1 and TRBJ1-2, the complete variable domain reads SAVISQKPSRDICQRGTSLTIQCQVDSQVTMMFWYRQQPGQSLTLIATANQGSEATYESGFVIDKFPISRPNLTFSTLTVSNMSPEDSSIYLCSVAGTGGENYGYTFGSGTRLTVV.

The chain carries TRBV29-1 and TRBJ1-3; D gene ambiguous. The V end lost 4 bases, the J end lost 0 bases, and 4 bases lay between the germline ends. CDR1 and CDR2 (germline): SQVTM, ANQGSEA. The CDR3 has 12 residues. Here the CDR3 DNA reads TGCAGCGTTGGAGGCTCTGGAAACACCATATATTTT. Protein: CSVGGSGNTIYF.

The chain combines TRBV7-9 with TRBJ2-5; D tentatively reads TRBD1 or TRBD2 (5 bases each). The CDR3 runs 15 residues. The V end lost 5 bases, the J end lost 1 base, and 14 bases lay between the germline ends. CDR1 is SEHNR and CDR2 is FQNEAQ in the germline V gene (reference sequence). The CDR3 reads CASSQAQGVQETQYF. CDR3 coding DNA: TGTGCCAGCAGCCAAGCCCAGGGAGTCCAAGAGACCCAGTACTTC. Full variable domain (remainder filled in from reference TRBV7-9 and TRBJ2-5): DTGVSQNPRHKITKRGQNVTFRCDPISEHNRLYWYRQTLGQGPEFLTYFQNEAQLEKSRLLSDRFSAERPKGSFSTLEIQRTEQGDSAMYLCASSQAQGVQETQYFGPGTRLLVL.

This rearrangement joins TRBV27 to TRBJ2-7; 10 bases map to TRBD2. The V gene end was trimmed by 8 bases and the J gene end by 0 bases; junction bases not matched to a gene: 7. CDR3 length: 15 amino acids. Germline CDR1 and CDR2: MNHEY and SMNVEV (reference sequence). In DNA form, the CDR3 reads TGTGCCAGCCGGGATCTAGCGGGGGTCTCCTACGAGCAGTACTTC. This translates into CASRDLAGVSYEQYF.

A remark on this clone: Other DNA sequences in the same sample also yield this CDR3. The gene calls are TRBV2 and TRBJ1-6; no definite D call. Per germline, CDR1 SNHLY and CDR2 FYNNEI. V was clipped by 5 bases and J by 7 bases, with 3 bases between them. CDR3 length: 11 amino acids. For the CDR3, the DNA is TGTGCCAGCAGTCCGAATTCACCCCTCCACTTT. Its translation: CASSPNSPLHF. The entire variable domain, with the rest obtained from reference TRBV2 and TRBJ1-6, is as follows: EPEVTQTPSHQVTQMGQEVILRCVPISNHLYFYWYRQILGQKVEFLVSFYNNEISEKSEIFDDQFSVERPDGSNFTLKIRSTKLEDSAMYFCASSPNSPLHFGNGTRLTVT.

The chain employs TRBV9 and TRBJ1-1; D remains ambiguous. Trimming removed 4 bases at V and 0 bases at J, with 10 bases between. The CDR3 loop spans 14 amino acids. Germline CDR1 is SGDLS and CDR2 is YYNGEE. The CDR3 reads CASSPLGLNTEAFF. For the CDR3, the DNA is TGTGCCAGCAGCCCCCTCGGGCTGAACACTGAAGCTTTCTTT.

This sequence joins TRBV2 and TRBJ2-2, with a possible D match to TRBD1 (5 bases). V was pared by 4 bases and J by 6 bases, with 12 bases between. The CDR3 consists of 14 residues. CDR1 SNHLY and CDR2 FYNNEI come from the germline V gene. The CDR3 nucleotides are TGTGCCAGCAGTGGGGGCATCCTGGCCGGGGAGCTGTTTTTT. It translates to CASSGGILAGELFF.